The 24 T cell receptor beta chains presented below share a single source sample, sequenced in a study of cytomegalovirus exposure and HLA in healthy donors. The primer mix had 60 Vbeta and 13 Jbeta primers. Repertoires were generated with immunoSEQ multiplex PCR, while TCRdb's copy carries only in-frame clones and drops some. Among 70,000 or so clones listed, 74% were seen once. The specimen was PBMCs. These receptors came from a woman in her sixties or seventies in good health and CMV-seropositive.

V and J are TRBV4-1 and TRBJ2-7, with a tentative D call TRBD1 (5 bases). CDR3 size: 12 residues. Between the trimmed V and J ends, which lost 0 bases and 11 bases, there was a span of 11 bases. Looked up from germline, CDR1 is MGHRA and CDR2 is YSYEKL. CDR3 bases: TGCGCCAGCAGCCAAGATTTAGGGGTTAAGTACTTC. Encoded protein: CASSQDLGVKYF.

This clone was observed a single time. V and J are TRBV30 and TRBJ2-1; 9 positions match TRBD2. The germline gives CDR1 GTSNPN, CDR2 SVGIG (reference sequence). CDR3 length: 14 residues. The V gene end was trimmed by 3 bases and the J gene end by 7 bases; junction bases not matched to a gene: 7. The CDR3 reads CAWSPGTSSNEQFF. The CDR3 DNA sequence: TGTGCCTGGAGCCCCGGGACTAGCAGTAATGAGCAGTTCTTC. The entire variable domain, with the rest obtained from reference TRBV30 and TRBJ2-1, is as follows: SQTIHQWPATLVQPVGSPLSLECTVEGTSNPNLYWYRQAAGRGLQLLFYSVGIGQISSEVPQNLSASRPQDRQFILSSKKLLLSDSGFYLCAWSPGTSSNEQFFGPGTRLTVL.

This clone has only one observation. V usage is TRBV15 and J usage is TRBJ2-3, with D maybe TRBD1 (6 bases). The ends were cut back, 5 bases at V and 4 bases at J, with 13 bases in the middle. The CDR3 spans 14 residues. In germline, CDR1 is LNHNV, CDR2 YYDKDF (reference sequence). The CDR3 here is CATSPEQGPDTQYF. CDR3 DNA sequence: TGTGCCACCAGCCCGGAACAGGGCCCAGATACGCAGTATTTT.

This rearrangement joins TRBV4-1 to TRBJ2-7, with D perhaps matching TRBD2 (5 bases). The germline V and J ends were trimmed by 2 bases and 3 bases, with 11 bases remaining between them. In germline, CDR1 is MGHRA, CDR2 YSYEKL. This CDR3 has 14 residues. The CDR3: CASSQSGNNYEQYF. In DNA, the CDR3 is TGCGCCAGCAGCCAAAGCGGTAACAACTACGAGCAGTACTTC.

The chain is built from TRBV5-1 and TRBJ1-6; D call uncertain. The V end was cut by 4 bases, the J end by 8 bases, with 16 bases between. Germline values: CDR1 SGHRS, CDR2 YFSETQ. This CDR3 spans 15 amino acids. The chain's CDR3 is CASSLSLNTDSPLHF. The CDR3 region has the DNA TGCGCCAGCAGCCTCTCCCTTAATACGGATTCACCCCTCCACTTT.

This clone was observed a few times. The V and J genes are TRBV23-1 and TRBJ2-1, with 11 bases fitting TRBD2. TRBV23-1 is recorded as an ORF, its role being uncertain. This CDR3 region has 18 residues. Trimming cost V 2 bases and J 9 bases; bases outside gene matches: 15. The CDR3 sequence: CASSQAITTSGRIGEQFF. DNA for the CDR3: TGCGCCAGCAGTCAAGCGATTACTACTAGCGGGAGAATTGGTGAGCAGTTCTTC.

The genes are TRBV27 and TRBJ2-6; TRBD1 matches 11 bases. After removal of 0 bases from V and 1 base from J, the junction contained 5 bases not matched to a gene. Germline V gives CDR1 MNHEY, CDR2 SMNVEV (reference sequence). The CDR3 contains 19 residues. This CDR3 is CASSLSGTGGRSGANVLTF. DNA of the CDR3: TGTGCCAGCAGTTTATCCGGGACAGGGGGAAGGTCTGGGGCCAACGTCCTGACTTTC.

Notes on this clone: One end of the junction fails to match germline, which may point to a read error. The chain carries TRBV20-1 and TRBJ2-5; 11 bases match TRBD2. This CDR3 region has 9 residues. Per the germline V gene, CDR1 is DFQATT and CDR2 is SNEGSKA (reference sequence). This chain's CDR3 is CSASSGRDF. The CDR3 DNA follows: TGCAGTGCTAGTAGCGGGAGGGACTTC.

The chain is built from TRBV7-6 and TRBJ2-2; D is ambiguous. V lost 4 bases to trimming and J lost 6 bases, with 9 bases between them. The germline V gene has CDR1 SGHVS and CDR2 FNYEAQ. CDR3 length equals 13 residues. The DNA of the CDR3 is TGTGCCAGCAGCTCGTTAATCGCCGGGGAGCTGTTTTTT. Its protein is CASSSLIAGELFF.

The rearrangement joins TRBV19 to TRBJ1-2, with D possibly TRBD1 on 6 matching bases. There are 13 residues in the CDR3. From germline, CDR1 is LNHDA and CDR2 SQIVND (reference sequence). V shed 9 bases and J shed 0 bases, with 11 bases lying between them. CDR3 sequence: CASRTVANYGYTF. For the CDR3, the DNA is TGTGCCAGCAGGACAGTAGCTAACTATGGCTACACCTTC.

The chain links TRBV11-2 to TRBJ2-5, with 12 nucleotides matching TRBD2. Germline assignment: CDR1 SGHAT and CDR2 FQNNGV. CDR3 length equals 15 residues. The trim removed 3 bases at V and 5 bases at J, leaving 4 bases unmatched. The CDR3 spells CASSLTSGGEETQYF. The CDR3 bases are TGTGCCAGCAGCTTGACTAGCGGGGGTGAGGAGACCCAGTACTTC.

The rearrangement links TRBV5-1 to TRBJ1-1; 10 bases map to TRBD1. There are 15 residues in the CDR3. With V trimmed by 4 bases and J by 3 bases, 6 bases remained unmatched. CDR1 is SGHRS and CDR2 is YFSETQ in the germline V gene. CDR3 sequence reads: CASSATGGRYTEAFF. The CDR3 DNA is TGCGCCAGCAGCGCGACAGGGGGCAGGTACACTGAAGCTTTCTTT.

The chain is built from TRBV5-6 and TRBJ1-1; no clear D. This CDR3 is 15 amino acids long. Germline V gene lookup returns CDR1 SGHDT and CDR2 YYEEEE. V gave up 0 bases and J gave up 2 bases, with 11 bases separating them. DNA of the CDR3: TGTGCCAGCAGCTTGGGGAGACTCACTAACACTGAAGCTTTCTTT. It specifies CASSLGRLTNTEAFF.

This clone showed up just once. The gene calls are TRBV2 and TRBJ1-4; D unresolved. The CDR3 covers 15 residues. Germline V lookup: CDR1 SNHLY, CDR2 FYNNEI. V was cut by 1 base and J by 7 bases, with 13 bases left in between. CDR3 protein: CASSEGGRAGEKLFF. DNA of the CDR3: TGTGCCAGCAGTGAAGGTGGGCGGGCGGGTGAAAAACTGTTTTTT. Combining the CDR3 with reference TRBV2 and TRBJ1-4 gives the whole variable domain EPEVTQTPSHQVTQMGQEVILRCVPISNHLYFYWYRQILGQKVEFLVSFYNNEISEKSEIFDDQFSVERPDGSNFTLKIRSTKLEDSAMYFCASSEGGRAGEKLFFGSGTQLSVL.

CDR3 coding DNA: TGTGCCAGCAGCTTGGCTGCAGGGAAGTACAATGAGCAGTTCTTC. Translation gives CASSLAAGKYNEQFF. The genes are TRBV5-4 and TRBJ2-1; D is possibly TRBD1 (5 bases). The length of the CDR3 is 15 residues. V lost 0 bases, J lost 4 bases, and 11 bases lay in between. Germline values: CDR1 SGHNT, CDR2 YYREEE (reference sequence).

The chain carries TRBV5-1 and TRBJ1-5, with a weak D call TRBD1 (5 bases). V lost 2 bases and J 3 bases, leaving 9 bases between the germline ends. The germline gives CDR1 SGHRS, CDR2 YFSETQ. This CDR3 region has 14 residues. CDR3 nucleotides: TGCGCCAGCAGCTTCGACAGCCCCAATCAGCCCCAGCATTTT. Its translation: CASSFDSPNQPQHF.

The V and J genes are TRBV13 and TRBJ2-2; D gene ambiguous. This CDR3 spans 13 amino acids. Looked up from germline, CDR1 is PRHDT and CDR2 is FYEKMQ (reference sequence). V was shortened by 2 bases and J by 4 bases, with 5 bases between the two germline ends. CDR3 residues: CASSLMSTGELFF. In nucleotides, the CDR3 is TGTGCCAGCAGCTTAATGAGCACCGGGGAGCTGTTTTTT. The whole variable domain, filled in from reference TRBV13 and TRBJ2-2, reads AAGVIQSPRHLIKEKRETATLKCYPIPRHDTVYWYQQGPGQDPQFLISFYEKMQSDKGSIPDRFSAQQFSDYHSELNMSSLELGDSALYFCASSLMSTGELFFGEGSRLTVL.

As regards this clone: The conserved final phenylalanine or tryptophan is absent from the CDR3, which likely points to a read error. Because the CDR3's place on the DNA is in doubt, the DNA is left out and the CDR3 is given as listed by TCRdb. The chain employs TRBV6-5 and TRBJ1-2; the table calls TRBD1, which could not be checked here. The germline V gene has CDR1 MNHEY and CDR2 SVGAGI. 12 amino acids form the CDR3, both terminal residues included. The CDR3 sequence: CASSSDGLGYTV.

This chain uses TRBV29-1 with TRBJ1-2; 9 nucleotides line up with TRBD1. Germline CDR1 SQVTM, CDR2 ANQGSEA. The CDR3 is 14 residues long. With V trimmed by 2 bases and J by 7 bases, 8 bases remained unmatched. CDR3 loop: CSVETNRGQGGYTF. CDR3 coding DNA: TGCAGCGTTGAAACTAACAGGGGGCAGGGTGGCTACACCTTC.

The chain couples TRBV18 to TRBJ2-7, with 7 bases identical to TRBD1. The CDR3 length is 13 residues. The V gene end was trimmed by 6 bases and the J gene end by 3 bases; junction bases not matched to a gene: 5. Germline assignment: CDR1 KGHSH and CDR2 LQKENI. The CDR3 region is CASSRGQFYEQYF. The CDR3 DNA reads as TGTGCCAGCTCGAGGGGACAGTTCTACGAGCAGTACTTC.

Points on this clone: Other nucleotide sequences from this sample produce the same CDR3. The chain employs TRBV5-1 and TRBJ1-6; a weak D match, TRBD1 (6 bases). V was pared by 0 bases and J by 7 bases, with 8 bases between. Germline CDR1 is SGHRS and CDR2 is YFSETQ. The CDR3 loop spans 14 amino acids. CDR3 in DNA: TGCGCCAGCAGCTTGGGTAGGGGGAATTCACCCCTCCACTTT. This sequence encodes CASSLGRGNSPLHF.

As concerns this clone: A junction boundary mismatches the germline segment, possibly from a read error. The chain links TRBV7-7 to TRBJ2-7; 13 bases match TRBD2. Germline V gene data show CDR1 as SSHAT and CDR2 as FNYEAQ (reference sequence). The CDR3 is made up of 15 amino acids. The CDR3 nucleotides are TGTGCTAGCAGCCCCGGACTAGCGGGAGTAGACGAGCAGTACTTC. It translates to CASSPGLAGVDEQYF.

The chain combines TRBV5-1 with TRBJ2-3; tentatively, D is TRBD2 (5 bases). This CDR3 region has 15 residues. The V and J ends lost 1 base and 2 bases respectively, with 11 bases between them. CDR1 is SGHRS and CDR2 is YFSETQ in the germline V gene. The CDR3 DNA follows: TGCGCCAGCAGCTTGCTAGCTGTATTCACAGATACGCAGTATTTT. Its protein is CASSLLAVFTDTQYF.

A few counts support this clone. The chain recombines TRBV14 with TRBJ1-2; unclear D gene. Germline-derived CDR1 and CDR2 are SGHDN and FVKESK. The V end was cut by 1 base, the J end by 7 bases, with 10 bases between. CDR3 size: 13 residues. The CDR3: CASSQGKGGGYTF. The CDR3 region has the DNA TGTGCCAGCAGCCAAGGGAAGGGAGGTGGCTACACCTTC.